This T cell receptor beta chain was obtained from a study of cytomegalovirus exposure and HLA in healthy donors. General study findings and limits: There were a few CMV-associated chains whose specificity for CMV antigens was confirmed in vitro.

This CDR3 contains 14 residues. Trimming removed 1 base from V and 6 bases from J; junction bases left unmatched: 5. Germline V gene lookup returns CDR1 SEHNR and CDR2 FQNEAQ (reference sequence). About this clone itself: The antigen remains unidentified.

The PCR employed 60 Vbeta primers together with 13 Jbeta primers. Here immunoSEQ multiplex PCR was the method, and the copy in TCRdb shows in-frame clones only, minus some. The table has 65,000 to 85,000 clones, about two thirds seen once; the top ten hold just over 2%. Sequencing was carried out using PBMCs. The chain is built from TRBV7-9 and TRBJ1-2; 7 positions match TRBD1. The source of this sequence is a woman aged 25-40 years in good health and CMV-seronegative. The CDR3 protein is CASSLVQGENGYTF. The CDR3, as DNA: TGTGCCAGCAGCTTAGTCCAGGGGGAAAATGGCTACACCTTC.